This TCR beta chain was sequenced for a study of CD8 T cells in ankylosing spondylitis (dated 2017 in TCRdb). Some background on the complete study: The study set out to find disease-linked TCR variants by profiling T cell receptor beta repertoires in ankylosing spondylitis patients and healthy donors. The full study cohort was made up of about 25 ankylosing spondylitis patients and about a hundred healthy donors. Peripheral blood was sampled, and synovial fluid was additionally collected from ankylosing spondylitis patients. Overall study outcomes, separate from this receptor: The disease-linked clones were reported as significantly enriched in matched synovial fluid samples from ankylosing spondylitis patients. In peripheral blood, the disease-linked clones were found at relatively low frequencies and had a CD8+ phenotype. Some TCR beta motif variants had previously been reported in synovial fluid and blood of reactive arthritis patients, which suggested common disease-initiation mechanisms. Blood from ankylosing spondylitis patients appeared to be characterized by a TCR beta motif made up of seven or eight highly homologous amino acid variants.

V lost 4 bases and J lost 4 bases; the stretch between them is 8 bases long. From the cysteine up to the phenylalanine, the CDR3 has a length of 13 residues. CDR3 DNA only is kept here, 39 bases in frame from base 1. CDR1 and CDR2 were assigned from the germline V gene as MGHRA and YSYEKL. This clonotype was seen a handful of times. The specificity of this receptor is unknown. Per-nucleotide qualities are absent, and no much larger clonotype sits a single base away. Instrument used: Illumina HiSeq 2500. TCR beta libraries were prepared by quantitative 5'-RACE with molecular barcodes. Turning to the authors' computational methods: To identify disease-linked TCR variants, a new computational method was used, one built on a probabilistic model of VDJ rearrangement. Using fastp at Q25 and MiXCR, TCRdb reprocessed the public reads and kept productive beta chains. Rows are combined by CDR3 protein, so each entry shows the most common genes and DNA. The V and J calls and clone size come from TCRdb's table, not from the authors' own analysis. The sample yields hundreds of thousands of distinct CDR3 sequences; roughly 32% were counted once. Around 4.5% of the sample comes from the top ten.

This TCR was sampled from a male donor with ankylosing spondylitis or in good health (not recorded which). Rearrangement joined TRBV4-1 to TRBJ1-5; the D gene is unclear. The sample taken for sequencing was blood, either unsorted or a sorted T cell fraction (not recorded which). The CDR3 protein sequence reads: CASSPDLNQPQHF. The nucleotide sequence is given as TGCGCCAGCAGCCCCGACCTGAATCAGCCCCAGCATTTT.